This T cell receptor (beta chain) comes out of a study of T cell responses to AZD1222 COVID-19 vaccine. General observations from the study: Reportedly, nearly half of unique spike TCRs recognized epitopes outside B.1.351/B.1.1.7 mutations. In all cases, repertoires were sampled only after the peak T cell response.

On this clone: Its antigen is not identified.

CDR1 SGHTA and CDR2 FQGNSA come from the germline V gene. The CDR3 totals 15 residues. Deletions cut 1 base from V and 8 bases from J, with 12 bases between. Sequenced by immunoSEQ multiplex PCR; TCRdb stores in-frame clones only, minus some. The profile shows approximately 130,000 clones, 88% of them singletons. Material: peripheral blood, obtained 28 days after the second AZD1222 dose. The chain recombines TRBV7-2 with TRBJ1-6; D not resolved. This clonotype originated in an adult who received the AZD1222 COVID-19 vaccine. The chain's CDR3 is CASSLELSQYSPLHF. CDR3 sequence (DNA): TGTGCCAGCAGCTTAGAATTGTCTCAGTATTCACCCCTCCACTTT.